What follows describes a single TCR beta chain. Its target is not known. The entry originates in a study of tumor-infiltrating lymphocytes in primary liver carcinoma. Study outcomes and limitations: The top-250-clone fraction was significantly higher in tumors than in blood (p = 0.039).

Researchers generated TCR beta cDNA from about 450 ng of total RNA, relying on a constant-region primer. Libraries for TCR beta were built through three nested multiplex PCR rounds, which together made up a slightly modified ARM-PCR procedure. TCRdb passed the multiplex PCR reads through MiXCR, listing each CDR3 protein once. The table has hundreds of thousands of distinct CDR3 sequences, 45% to 70% seen once. The study extracted blood RNA from unsorted whole blood and also extracted germline DNA. The sequenced sample consisted of peripheral blood. The receptor was isolated from a woman aged 30 to 39 with primary liver carcinoma and hepatitis B virus infection.

CDR3 residues: CASSRGLITGELFF. The DNA for the CDR3 is TGTGCCAGCAGTAGAGGACTGATCACCGGGGAGCTGTTTTTT. The V gene is TRBV6-5, the J gene TRBJ2-2; D may be TRBD2 (5 bases). Germline CDR1 is MNHEY and CDR2 is SVGAGI. The V end was cut by 5 bases, the J end by 4 bases, with 11 bases between. CDR3 size: 14 residues.